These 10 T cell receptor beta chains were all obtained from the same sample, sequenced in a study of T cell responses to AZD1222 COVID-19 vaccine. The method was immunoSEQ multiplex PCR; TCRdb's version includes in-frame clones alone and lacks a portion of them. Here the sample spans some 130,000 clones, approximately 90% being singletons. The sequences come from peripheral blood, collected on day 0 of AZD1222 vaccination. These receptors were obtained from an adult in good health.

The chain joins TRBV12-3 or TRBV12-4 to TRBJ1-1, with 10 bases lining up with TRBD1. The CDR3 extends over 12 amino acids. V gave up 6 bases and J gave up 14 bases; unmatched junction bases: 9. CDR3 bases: TGTGCCAGCAGGACAGGGGGCAGGTTCTGCTTCTTT. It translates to CASRTGGRFCFF.

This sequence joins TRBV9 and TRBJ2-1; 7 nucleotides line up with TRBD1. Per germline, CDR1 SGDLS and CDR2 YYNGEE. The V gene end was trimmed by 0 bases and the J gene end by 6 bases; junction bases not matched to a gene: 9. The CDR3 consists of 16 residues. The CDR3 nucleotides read TGTGCCAGCAGCGTAGGCCCGGAAACAGGGGCCAATGAGCAGTTCTTC. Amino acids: CASSVGPETGANEQFF.

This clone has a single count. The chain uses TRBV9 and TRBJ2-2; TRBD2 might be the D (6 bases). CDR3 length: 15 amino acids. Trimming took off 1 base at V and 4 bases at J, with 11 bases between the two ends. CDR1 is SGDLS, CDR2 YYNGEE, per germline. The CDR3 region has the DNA TGTGCCAGCAGCGTAAGGACGGGACTCACCGGGGAGCTGTTTTTT. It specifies CASSVRTGLTGELFF.

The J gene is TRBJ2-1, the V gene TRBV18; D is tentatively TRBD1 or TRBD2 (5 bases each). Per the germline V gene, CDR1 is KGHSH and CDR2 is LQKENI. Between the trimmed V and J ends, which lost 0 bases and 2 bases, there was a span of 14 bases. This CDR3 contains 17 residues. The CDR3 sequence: CASSPPPPRDPYNEQFF. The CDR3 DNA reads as TGTGCCAGCTCACCACCCCCCCCAAGGGACCCCTACAATGAGCAGTTCTTC.

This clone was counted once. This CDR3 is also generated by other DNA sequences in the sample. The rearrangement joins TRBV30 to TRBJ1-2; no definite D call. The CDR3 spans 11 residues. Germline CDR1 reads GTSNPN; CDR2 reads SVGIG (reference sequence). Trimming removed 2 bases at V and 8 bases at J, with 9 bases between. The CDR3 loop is CAWSRGYGYTF. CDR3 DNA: TGTGCCTGGAGTAGAGGGTACGGCTACACCTTC.

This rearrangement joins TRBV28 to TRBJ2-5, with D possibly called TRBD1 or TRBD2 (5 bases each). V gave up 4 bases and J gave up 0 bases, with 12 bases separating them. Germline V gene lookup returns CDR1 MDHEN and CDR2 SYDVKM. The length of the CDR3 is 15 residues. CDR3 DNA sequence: TGTGCCAGCAGTTACGTCCGGGGCAACCAAGAGACCCAGTACTTC. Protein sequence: CASSYVRGNQETQYF.

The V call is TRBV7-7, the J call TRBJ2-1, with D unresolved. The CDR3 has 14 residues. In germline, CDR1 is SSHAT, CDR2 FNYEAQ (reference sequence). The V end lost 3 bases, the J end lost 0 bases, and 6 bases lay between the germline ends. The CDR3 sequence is CASSFGNSYNEQFF. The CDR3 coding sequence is TGTGCCAGCAGCTTTGGCAACTCCTACAATGAGCAGTTCTTC.

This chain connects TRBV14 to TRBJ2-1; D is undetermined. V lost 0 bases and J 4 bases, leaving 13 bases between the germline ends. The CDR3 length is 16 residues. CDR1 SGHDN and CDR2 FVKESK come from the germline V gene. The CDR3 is CASSQDFGLGYNEQFF. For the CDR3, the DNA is TGTGCCAGCAGCCAAGATTTCGGGCTAGGGTACAATGAGCAGTTCTTC.

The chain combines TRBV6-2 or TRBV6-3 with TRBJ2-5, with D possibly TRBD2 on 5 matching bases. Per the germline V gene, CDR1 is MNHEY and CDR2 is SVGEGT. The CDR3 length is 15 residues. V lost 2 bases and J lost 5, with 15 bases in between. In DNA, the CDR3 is TGTGCCAGCAGTTACGGTTGGGAGTTTTTTGAGACCCAGTACTTC. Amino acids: CASSYGWEFFETQYF.

Here the CDR3 DNA reads TGTGCCAGCTCACCACTCGGAACAAACAACTACACCGGGGAGCTGTTTTTT. Amino acid sequence: CASSPLGTNNYTGELFF. The rearrangement joins TRBV18 to TRBJ2-2; D is undetermined. V was clipped by 1 base and J by 3 bases, with 15 bases between them. CDR1 and CDR2 (germline): KGHSH, LQKENI. The CDR3 has 17 residues.